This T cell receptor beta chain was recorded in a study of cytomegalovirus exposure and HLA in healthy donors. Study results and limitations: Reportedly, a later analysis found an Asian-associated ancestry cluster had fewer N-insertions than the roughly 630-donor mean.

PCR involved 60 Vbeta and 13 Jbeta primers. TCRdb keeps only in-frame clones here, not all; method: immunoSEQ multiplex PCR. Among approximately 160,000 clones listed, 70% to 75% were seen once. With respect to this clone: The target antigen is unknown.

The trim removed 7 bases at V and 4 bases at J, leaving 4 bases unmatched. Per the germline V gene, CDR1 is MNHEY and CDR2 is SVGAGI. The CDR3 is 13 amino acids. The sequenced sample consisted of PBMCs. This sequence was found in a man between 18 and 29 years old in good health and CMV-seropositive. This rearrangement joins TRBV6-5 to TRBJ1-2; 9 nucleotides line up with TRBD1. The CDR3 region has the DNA TGTGCCAGCATGGGGACAGGGCTCTATGGCTACACCTTC. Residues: CASMGTGLYGYTF.